The 3 T cell receptor beta chains below all came from one sample that was sequenced in a study of beta chain features in type 1 diabetes. Their cognate antigens are unknown. Expressed TCRB transcripts were sequenced, since all the RNA that had been isolated was reverse transcribed. This table comes from immunoSEQ multiplex PCR, and its TCRdb copy is limited to in-frame clones, with some not included. The profile shows over 650,000 clones, over 11% of them singletons. General observations from the study: Shortening that was moderate but significant affected the TCRB CDR3s of Type 1 diabetes patients in all four CD4+ subsets.

Sequenced sample: naive CD4+ T cells from blood. The receptor source for this set is a man between 18 and 29 years old with type 1 diabetes.

V gene TRBV25-1 combines with J gene TRBJ1-4; D call uncertain. V shed 0 bases and J shed 4 bases, with 3 bases lying between them. The CDR3 has 13 amino acids. Germline values: CDR1 MGHDK, CDR2 SYGVNS. This CDR3 reads CASSEYYNEKLFF. CDR3 nucleotides: TGTGCCAGCAGTGAATACTATAATGAAAAACTGTTTTTT. The full variable domain, its missing parts supplied by reference TRBV25-1 and TRBJ1-4, is EADIYQTPRYLVIGTGKKITLECSQTMGHDKMYWYQQDPGMELHLIHYSYGVNSTEKGDLSSESTVSRIRTEHFPLTLESARPSHTSQYLCASSEYYNEKLFFGSGTQLSVL.

V usage is TRBV5-1 and J usage is TRBJ2-5, with 8 bases fitting TRBD1. Germline assignment: CDR1 SGHRS and CDR2 YFSETQ. V trimming: 4 bases; J trimming: 5 bases; junction bases outside the gene matches: 7. CDR3 size: 14 residues. In DNA, the CDR3 is TGCGCCAGCAGCCTGGGACAGGCGGACGAGACCCAGTACTTC. As protein: CASSLGQADETQYF.

The V call is TRBV7-9, the J call TRBJ1-5, with 9 bases lining up with TRBD1. The germline gives CDR1 SEHNR, CDR2 FQNEAQ (reference sequence). The CDR3 has 15 amino acids. V shed 4 bases and J 11 bases; nucleotides not matched to a gene: 12. DNA of the CDR3: TGTGCCAGCAGCTCCCTGGACAGGGGCTTTTGGTCCCAGCATTTT. It yields the protein CASSSLDRGFWSQHF.